The sequence of this T cell receptor (beta chain) was determined in a study of T-cell reconstitution after alpha-beta-depleted transplantation in children. This clonotype was recorded many times. Preparation of the TCRbeta library involved a method that used unique molecular identifiers. TCRdb processed the PCR reads anew with MiXCR; each CDR3 protein has one entry. The repertoire holds 490,000 or so distinct CDR3 sequences, with under 15% as singletons. The sequences come from PBMCs from the stem cell graft donor, collected from the stem cell graft. The source of this sequence is a human donor who donated a stem cell graft to a child with combined immunodeficiency.

This CDR3 reads CSASRGLAGPYEQYF. The CDR3 DNA reads as TGCAGTGCTAGCCGCGGACTAGCGGGACCCTACGAGCAGTACTTC. The chain is built from TRBV20-1 and TRBJ2-7; 12 positions match TRBD2. The CDR3 runs 15 residues. V shed 3 bases and J 2 bases; nucleotides not matched to a gene: 5. Germline-derived CDR1 and CDR2 are DFQATT and SNEGSKA (reference sequence).